A selection of T cell receptor beta chains follows, all from one sample in a study of cytomegalovirus exposure and HLA in healthy donors. TCRdb's table, derived via immunoSEQ multiplex PCR, lists solely in-frame clones and lacks some. There are just under 75,000 clones in the sample; around 94% occur only once, and roughly 3.2% lies in the top ten. Sequencing was performed on PBMCs. The receptors come from a woman aged 18-30 years in good health and CMV-seropositive. Each CDR3 is given with its conserved first and last residue. D genes are given only for firm matches. Clone sizes are given selectively: once, few, many, or a class where the clone is expanded.

D gene	clone size	V gene	J gene	CDR3 protein	CDR3 DNA
TRBD1	few	TRBV5-6	TRBJ1-6	CASSYRDRESSPLHF	TGTGCCAGCAGCTATCGGGACAGGGAATCCTCACCCCTCCACTTT
TRBD2	NA	TRBV12-5	TRBJ2-1	CASVLAGGRNEQFF	TGTGCTAGTGTTCTAGCGGGGGGGCGGAATGAGCAGTTCTTC
NA	NA	TRBV5-1	TRBJ2-2	CASSLGGPGELFF	TGCGCCAGCAGCTTGGGAGGCCCCGGGGAGCTGTTTTTT
TRBD1	NA	TRBV6-5	TRBJ1-2	CASSPGQKSLGGYTF	TGTGCCAGCAGTCCGGGACAGAAATCTCTAGGGGGCTACACCTTC
NA	NA	TRBV4-3	TRBJ2-7	CASSQGLDIVAYEQYF	TGCGCCAGCAGCCAAGGCCTTGATATAGTGGCCTACGAGCAGTACTTC
TRBD1	NA	TRBV18	TRBJ1-1	CASSLQTQGAAHTEAFF	TGTGCCAGCTCACTCCAAACACAGGGGGCAGCGCACACTGAAGCTTTCTTT
NA	NA	TRBV15	TRBJ1-6	CATSRDGRSSSYNSPLHF	TGTGCCACCAGCAGAGATGGCAGGTCCAGCTCCTATAATTCACCCCTCCACTTT
NA	NA	TRBV29-1	TRBJ2-3	CSVDLVTDTQYF	TGCAGCGTTGATTTAGTAACAGATACGCAGTATTTT
TRBD1	NA	TRBV19	TRBJ2-1	CASRDRARSAYYNEQFF	TGTGCCAGCCGTGACAGGGCCCGTTCAGCTTACTACAATGAGCAGTTCTTC
TRBD2	NA	TRBV4-2	TRBJ2-3	CASSPQTSGGAADTQYF	TGTGCCAGCAGCCCCCAGACTAGCGGGGGGGCCGCAGATACGCAGTATTTT